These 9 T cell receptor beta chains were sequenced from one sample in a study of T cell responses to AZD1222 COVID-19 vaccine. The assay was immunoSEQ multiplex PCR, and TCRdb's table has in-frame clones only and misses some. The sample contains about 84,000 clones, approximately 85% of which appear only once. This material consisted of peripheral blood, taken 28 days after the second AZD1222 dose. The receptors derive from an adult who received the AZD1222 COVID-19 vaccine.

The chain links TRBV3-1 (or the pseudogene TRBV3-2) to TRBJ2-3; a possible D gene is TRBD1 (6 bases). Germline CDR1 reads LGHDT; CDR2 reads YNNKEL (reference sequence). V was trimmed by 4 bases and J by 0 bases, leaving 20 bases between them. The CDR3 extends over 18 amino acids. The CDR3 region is CASSPKEAGAFSTDTQYF. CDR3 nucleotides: TGTGCCAGCAGCCCGAAGGAGGCAGGGGCTTTTAGCACAGATACGCAGTATTTT.

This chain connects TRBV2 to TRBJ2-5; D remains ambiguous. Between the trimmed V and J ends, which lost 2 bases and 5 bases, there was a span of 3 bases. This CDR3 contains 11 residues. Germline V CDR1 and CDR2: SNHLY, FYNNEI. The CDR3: CASSEFETQYF. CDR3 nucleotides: TGTGCCAGCAGTGAATTCGAGACCCAGTACTTC.

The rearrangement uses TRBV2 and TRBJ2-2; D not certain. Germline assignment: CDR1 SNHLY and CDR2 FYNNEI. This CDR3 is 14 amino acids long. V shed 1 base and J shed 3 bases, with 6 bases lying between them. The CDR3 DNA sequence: TGTGCCAGCAGTGAAGTGGGTTACACCGGGGAGCTGTTTTTT. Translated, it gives CASSEVGYTGELFF.

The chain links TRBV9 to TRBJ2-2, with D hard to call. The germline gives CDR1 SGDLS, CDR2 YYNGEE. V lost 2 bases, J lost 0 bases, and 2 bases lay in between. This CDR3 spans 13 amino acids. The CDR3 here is CASSVTNTGELFF. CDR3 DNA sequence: TGTGCCAGCAGCGTCACGAACACCGGGGAGCTGTTTTTT.

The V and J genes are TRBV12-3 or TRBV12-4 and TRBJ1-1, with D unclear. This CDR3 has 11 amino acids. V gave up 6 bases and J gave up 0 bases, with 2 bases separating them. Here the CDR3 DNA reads TGTGCCAGCAGGTTGAACACTGAAGCTTTCTTT. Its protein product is CASRLNTEAFF.

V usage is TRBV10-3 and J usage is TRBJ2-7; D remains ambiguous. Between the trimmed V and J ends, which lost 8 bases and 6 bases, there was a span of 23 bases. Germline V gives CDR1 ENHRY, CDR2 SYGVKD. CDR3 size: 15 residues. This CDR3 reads CAIVPRSTLPLEQYF. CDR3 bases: TGTGCCATCGTTCCAAGGTCAACCTTACCCCTCGAGCAGTACTTC.

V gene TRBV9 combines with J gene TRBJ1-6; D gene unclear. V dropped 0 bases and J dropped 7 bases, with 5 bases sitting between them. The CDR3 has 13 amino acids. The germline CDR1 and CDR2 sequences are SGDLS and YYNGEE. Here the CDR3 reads CASSVDRNSPLHF. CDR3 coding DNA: TGTGCCAGCAGCGTAGACCGGAATTCACCCCTCCACTTT.

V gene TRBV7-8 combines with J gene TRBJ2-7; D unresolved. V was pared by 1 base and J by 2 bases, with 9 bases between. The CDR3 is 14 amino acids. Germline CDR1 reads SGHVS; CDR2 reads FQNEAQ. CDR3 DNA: TGTGCCAGCAGCTTAGGATCCAGGACCTACGAGCAGTACTTC. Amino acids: CASSLGSRTYEQYF.

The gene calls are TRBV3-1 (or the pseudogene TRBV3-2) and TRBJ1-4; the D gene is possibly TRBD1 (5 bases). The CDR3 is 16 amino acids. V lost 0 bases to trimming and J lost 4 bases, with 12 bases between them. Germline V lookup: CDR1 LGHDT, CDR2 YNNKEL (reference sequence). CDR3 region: CASSQESPGGNEKLFF. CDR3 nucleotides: TGTGCCAGCAGCCAAGAATCCCCGGGGGGTAATGAAAAACTGTTTTTT.